The clone carrying this T cell receptor beta chain appeared many times. Its matching antigen is unknown. As to time point: newly diagnosed GD, antithyroid drugs for less than 3 months. Preparation of the TCR library used RNA extracted from PBMCs. HTBI primers from iRepertoire and Arm-PCR of CDR3 regions yielded the TCR beta libraries. TCRdb redid the calling of the multiplex PCR reads with MiXCR, one entry per CDR3 protein. The sample has 400,000 to 550,000 distinct CDR3 sequences, roughly 15% seen once. The sample comes from a study of regulatory T cells in long-lasting Graves disease. Notes on the study in general: Shared public clonotypes totalled 2,741 in persistent patients, compared with roughly 970 in new patients.

V was pared by 2 bases and J by 3 bases, with 11 bases between. CDR3 length: 15 amino acids. CDR1 MNHEY and CDR2 SMNVEV come from the germline V gene (reference sequence). The same sample was also used in a study of T cells in Graves' hyperthyroidism and ophthalmopathy. As that study records: The HTBI primer set drove a first-round RT-PCR of the TCR CDR3.

The material was peripheral blood mononuclear cells (PBMCs), obtained at new diagnosis, from a patient treated with antithyroid drugs. The TCR originated in a woman aged 18-35 years with Graves disease. The chain uses TRBV27 and TRBJ2-1; tentative D call: TRBD1 (6 bases). This chain's CDR3 is CASSLIQGSYNEQFF. In nucleotides, the CDR3 is TGTGCCAGCAGTTTAATACAGGGTAGCTACAATGAGCAGTTCTTC.